One sample yielded the 9 T cell receptor beta chains listed below, sequenced in a study of PD-L1 blockade in urothelial cancer. TCRdb keeps only in-frame clones here, not all; method: immunoSEQ multiplex PCR. This sample carries about 81,000 clones, 90% of them seen once, and the ten largest clones take around 10%. Sequencing was performed on PBMCs, taken around atezolizumab (anti-PD-L1) treatment. Source of these receptors: a man between 60 and 75 years old with urothelial cancer.

This clone was counted a single time. This chain uses TRBV7-3 with TRBJ2-3; D unresolved. There are 14 residues in the CDR3. Germline V lookup: CDR1 SGHTA, CDR2 FQGTGA. V was shortened by 2 bases and J by 1 base, with 7 bases between the two germline ends. The CDR3 region has the DNA TGTGCCAGCAGCTTAGCCCAGGGCACAGATACGCAGTATTTT. Protein product: CASSLAQGTDTQYF.

The chain uses TRBV30 and TRBJ2-1, with D tentatively TRBD2 (5 bases). The germline V gene has CDR1 GTSNPN and CDR2 SVGIG (reference sequence). The CDR3 consists of 12 residues. V lost 2 bases, J lost 6 bases, and 8 bases lay in between. The CDR3 bases are TGTGCCTGGAGTCATGAGGGCAATGAGCAGTTCTTC. Protein: CAWSHEGNEQFF.

CDR3 loop: CASSSIQGASGNTIYF. The CDR3 DNA reads TGTGCCAGCAGCTCAATACAGGGGGCGTCTGGAAACACCATATATTTT. The rearrangement joins TRBV11-2 to TRBJ1-3; 9 bases line up with TRBD1. This CDR3 comprises 16 residues. Trimming cost V 4 bases and J 1 base; bases outside gene matches: 5. CDR1 is SGHAT and CDR2 is FQNNGV in the germline V gene.

This clone has ten or more counts. The chain has TRBV2 and TRBJ2-7, with 13 positions matching TRBD2. Germline CDR1 and CDR2: SNHLY and FYNNEI. Trimming removed 2 bases from V and 2 bases from J; junction bases left unmatched: 6. The CDR3 has 17 amino acids. For the CDR3, the DNA is TGTGCCAGCAGTGAATCCCGACTAGCGGGAGGCGCCTACGAGCAGTACTTC. Amino acids: CASSESRLAGGAYEQYF.

The genes are TRBV7-8 and TRBJ1-3, with D tentatively TRBD1 (6 bases). The CDR3 totals 15 residues. CDR1 is SGHVS and CDR2 is FQNEAQ in the germline V gene. The germline V and J ends were trimmed by 1 base and 4 bases, with 11 bases remaining between them. The CDR3: CASSLVVGTGNTIYF. The DNA for the CDR3 is TGTGCCAGCAGCTTAGTGGTTGGGACAGGAAACACCATATATTTT.

This rearrangement joins TRBV27 to TRBJ1-2; 7 nucleotides agree with TRBD1. CDR3 length equals 13 residues. Germline values: CDR1 MNHEY, CDR2 SMNVEV (reference sequence). V was clipped by 5 bases and J by 1 base; unmatched bases: 1. CDR3 bases: TGTGCCAGCAGTCGGGACAGTAACTATGGCTACACCTTC. Amino acids: CASSRDSNYGYTF.

V is TRBV9 and J is TRBJ2-1; tentative D call: TRBD2 (6 bases). Trimming removed 0 bases from V and 2 bases from J, with 9 bases in between. This CDR3 comprises 15 residues. Germline values: CDR1 SGDLS, CDR2 YYNGEE. CDR3 sequence reads: CASSVEWEAYNEQFF. CDR3 nucleotide sequence: TGTGCCAGCAGCGTAGAGTGGGAGGCCTACAATGAGCAGTTCTTC.

This clone occurred a few times. The chain is built from TRBV28 and TRBJ2-1; 9 bases fit TRBD2. Unmatched junction bases numbered 12, after V lost 5 bases and J lost 7 bases. Germline CDR1 is MDHEN and CDR2 is SYDVKM. The length of the CDR3 is 16 residues. CDR3 nucleotides: TGTGCCAGCAGTCTGATTAGCGGGAGTGGGGGGAATGAGCAGTTCTTC. It encodes CASSLISGSGGNEQFF. Combining the CDR3 with reference TRBV28 and TRBJ2-1 gives the whole variable domain DVKVTQSSRYLVKRTGEKVFLECVQDMDHENMFWYRQDPGLGLRLIYFSYDVKMKEKGDIPEGYSVSREKKERFSLILESASTNQTSMYLCASSLISGSGGNEQFFGPGTRLTVL.

The genes are TRBV7-2 and TRBJ2-2, with a tentative D call TRBD1 (6 bases). The V end lost 3 bases, the J end lost 2 bases, and 10 bases lay between the germline ends. The CDR3 runs to 15 residues. The germline V gene encodes CDR1 SGHTA and CDR2 FQGNSA. The CDR3 DNA is TGTGCCAGCAGCTTCGGACAGAGTAACACCGGGGAGCTGTTTTTT. This encodes CASSFGQSNTGELFF.